The 4 T cell receptor beta chains given below trace back to one sample, sequenced in a study of technical replicates of blood from a few donors. Some clones are missing from TCRdb's copy, which holds only in-frame ones; the method was immunoSEQ multiplex PCR. In the table there are some 80,000 clones, approximately 97% of which are singletons. Sequencing was done on a sample of T cells isolated from PBMCs. Source of these receptors: a human donor in good health.

The gene calls are TRBV7-3 and TRBJ1-5; D is undetermined. The V gene lost 1 base and the J gene lost 4 bases, with 11 bases spanning the gap. The germline CDR1 and CDR2 sequences are SGHTA and FQGTGA. The CDR3 has 15 residues. Here the CDR3 reads CASSLSPGRNQPQHF. In nucleotides, the CDR3 is TGTGCCAGCAGCTTAAGTCCAGGCAGGAATCAGCCCCAGCATTTT. Full variable domain (missing parts from reference TRBV7-3 and TRBJ1-5): GAGVSQTPSNKVTEKGKYVELRCDPISGHTALYWYRQSLGQGPEFLIYFQGTGAADDSGLPNDRFFAVRPEGSVSTLKIQRTERGDSAVYLCASSLSPGRNQPQHFGDGTRLSIL.

This rearrangement joins TRBV7-8 to TRBJ1-1; D is unclear. The length of the CDR3 is 11 residues. Trimming shortened V by 5 bases and J by 5 bases, and 6 bases separated the two germline ends. Germline values: CDR1 SGHVS, CDR2 FQNEAQ. The CDR3 coding sequence is TGTGCCAGCAGCGAGGCTACTGAAGCTTTCTTT. This gives the protein CASSEATEAFF. Together with reference TRBV7-8 and TRBJ1-1, the CDR3 gives the full variable domain: GAGVSQSPRYKVAKRGQDVALRCDPISGHVSLFWYQQALGQGPEFLTYFQNEAQLDKSGLPSDRFFAERPEGSVSTLKIQRTQQEDSAVYLCASSEATEAFFGQGTRLTVV.

The V call is TRBV7-3, the J call TRBJ2-5; TRBD2 matches 10 bases. This CDR3 is built from 17 residues. The germline V gene has CDR1 SGHTA and CDR2 FQGTGA. V gave up 2 bases and J gave up 5 bases; unmatched junction bases: 11. The CDR3 bases are TGTGCCAGCAGCTTATCCGGAGCGGGAGGGCTCGGGGAGACCCAGTACTTC. Translating it yields CASSLSGAGGLGETQYF.

This chain connects TRBV27 to TRBJ2-3; 8 bases match TRBD2. The germline V gene has CDR1 MNHEY and CDR2 SMNVEV (reference sequence). The CDR3 has 17 amino acids. J gave up 2 bases and V 5 bases, and 12 bases lay outside the gene matches. The CDR3 loop reads CASSHQGLARLTDTQYF. The CDR3 DNA is TGTGCCAGCAGTCACCAAGGACTAGCTCGGCTCACAGATACGCAGTATTTT.